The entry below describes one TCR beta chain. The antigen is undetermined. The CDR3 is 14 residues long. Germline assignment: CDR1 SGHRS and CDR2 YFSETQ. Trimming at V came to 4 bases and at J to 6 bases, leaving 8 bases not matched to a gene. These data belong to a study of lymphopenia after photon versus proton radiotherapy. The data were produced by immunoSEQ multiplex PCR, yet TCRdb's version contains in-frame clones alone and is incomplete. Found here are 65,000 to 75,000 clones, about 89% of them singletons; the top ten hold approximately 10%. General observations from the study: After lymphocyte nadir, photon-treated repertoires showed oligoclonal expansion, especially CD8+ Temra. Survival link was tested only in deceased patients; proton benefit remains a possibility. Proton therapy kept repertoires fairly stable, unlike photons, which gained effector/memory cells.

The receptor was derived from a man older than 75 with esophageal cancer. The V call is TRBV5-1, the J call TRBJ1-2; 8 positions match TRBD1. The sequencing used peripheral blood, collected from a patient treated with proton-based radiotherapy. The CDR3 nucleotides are TGCGCCAGCAGCATCCGGACAGGGTCTGATGGCTACACCTTC. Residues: CASSIRTGSDGYTF.